These 6 T cell receptor beta chains were all obtained from the same sample, sequenced in a study of blood T cell repertoires in COVID-19. Assay used: immunoSEQ multiplex PCR; TCRdb lists only in-frame clones, some missing. Among 150,000 to 200,000 clones listed, 86% were seen once. Material for sequencing was peripheral blood. These TCRs come from a man aged 45-65 years with active or convalescent COVID-19.

This chain connects TRBV6-2 or TRBV6-3 to TRBJ1-6, with 7 bases lining up with TRBD1. From germline, CDR1 is MNHEY and CDR2 SVGEGT. V shed 4 bases and J 15 bases; nucleotides not matched to a gene: 18. CDR3 length equals 16 residues. The CDR3 DNA is TGTGCCAGCAGTTCCGGGGGTCGTCTGAGGGGGCTCTTCCTCCACTTT. Amino acids: CASSSGGRLRGLFLHF.

The chain carries TRBV2 and TRBJ1-1; 7 bases line up with TRBD1. The junction had 1 base not matched to a gene; V was cut back by 2 bases and J by 4 bases. CDR1 SNHLY and CDR2 FYNNEI come from the germline V gene. The CDR3 contains 13 residues. DNA of the CDR3: TGTGCCAGCAGTGAACAGGGGGTCACTGAAGCTTTCTTT. Translating it yields CASSEQGVTEAFF.

The chain recombines TRBV28 with TRBJ2-1; 7 positions match TRBD2. Trimming took 8 bases from V and 4 from J; bases not matched to a gene: 14. CDR1 MDHEN and CDR2 SYDVKM come from the germline V gene. The CDR3 extends over 16 amino acids. The CDR3 DNA reads as TGTGCCAGCCATTCGCCAAGCGGGGATCTTTACAATGAGCAGTTCTTC. This sequence encodes CASHSPSGDLYNEQFF.

J is TRBJ2-2 and V is TRBV19; 7 bases fit TRBD2. Trimming took 4 bases from V and 4 from J; bases not matched to a gene: 9. Germline V gene lookup returns CDR1 LNHDA and CDR2 SQIVND (reference sequence). CDR3 length equals 16 residues. In DNA form, the CDR3 reads TGTGCCAGTAGTAGTTTGGGAGGGCAGGGCACCGGGGAGCTGTTTTTT. Protein product: CASSSLGGQGTGELFF.

CDR3 DNA sequence: TGCGCCAGCAGTGAGGGGACAATTGGTTTAAGCAATCAGCCCCAGCATTTT. It encodes CASSEGTIGLSNQPQHF. The chain is built from TRBV10-1 and TRBJ1-5; the D gene is possibly TRBD1 (6 bases). V dropped 2 bases and J dropped 1 base, with 15 bases sitting between them. The CDR3 spans 17 residues. CDR1 WNHNN and CDR2 SYGVQD come from the germline V gene (reference sequence).

This chain uses TRBV5-1 with TRBJ1-4; 9 bases agree with TRBD1. The CDR3 covers 14 residues. With 5 bases clipped from V and 8 bases from J, the junction kept 7 bases outside the gene matches. From germline, CDR1 is SGHRS and CDR2 YFSETQ. The chain's CDR3 is CASSVGQGYEKLFF. In DNA, the CDR3 is TGCGCCAGCAGTGTCGGACAGGGGTACGAAAAACTGTTTTTT.